This TCR beta chain is from a study of blood T cell repertoires in COVID-19. Study as a whole: COVID-19 samples collected from the United States, Italy and Spain covered acute and convalescent phases. PBMCs, B-cell-depleted T cells, or T cells provided the cDNA or gDNA that made up the material.

The CDR3 has 15 amino acids. The V gene's germline CDR1 is KGHSH and CDR2 LQKENI. V gave up 5 bases and J gave up 0 bases; unmatched junction bases: 2. The method was immunoSEQ multiplex PCR; TCRdb's version includes in-frame clones alone and lacks a portion of them. The sample records some 200,000 clones, about 80% being singletons. This sequence originates from a human donor with acute or convalescent COVID-19. The donor label of this sample is uncertain. V usage is TRBV18 and J usage is TRBJ2-5; 11 bases are shared with TRBD1. Sequencing was done on a sample of peripheral blood. The CDR3 DNA follows: TGTGCCAGCTCAAGGACAGGGGGCAACCAAGAGACCCAGTACTTC. This encodes CASSRTGGNQETQYF.